These 4 T cell receptor beta chains share one sample of origin, sequenced in a study of shared clonotypes between healthy human individuals. Profiled with immunoSEQ multiplex PCR; TCRdb holds only in-frame clones, not every one. The table lists millions of clones, around 95% of them singletons. The sequenced material came from naive CD4+ T cells sorted from blood. As for subset: CD45RA+ positively selected. The receptors originated from a young man in good health.

This chain links TRBV10-3 with TRBJ1-2, with D perhaps TRBD1 (6 bases). Between the trimmed V and J ends, which lost 8 bases and 4 bases, there was a span of 14 bases. The CDR3 has 13 amino acids. Germline CDR1 reads ENHRY; CDR2 reads SYGVKD. In DNA form, the CDR3 reads TGTGCCATCCTGGGGGACACTTTCTATGGCTACACCTTC. This codes for CAILGDTFYGYTF.

In DNA, the CDR3 is TGTGCCAGCAGCTTATGGGACTCTGGGGCCAACGTCCTGACTTTC. Protein sequence: CASSLWDSGANVLTF. This chain joins TRBV7-2 and TRBJ2-6; D not certain. The germline V and J ends were trimmed by 2 bases and 0 bases, with 5 bases remaining between them. In germline, CDR1 is SGHTA, CDR2 FQGNSA. The CDR3 covers 15 residues. Drawing the rest from reference TRBV7-2 and TRBJ2-6, the complete variable domain is GAGVSQSPSNKVTEKGKDVELRCDPISGHTALYWYRQSLGQGLEFLIYFQGNSAPDKSGLPSDRFSAERTGGSVSTLTIQRTQQEDSAVYLCASSLWDSGANVLTFGAGSRLTVL.

Concerning this clone: In the same sample, other DNA sequences code for this CDR3. The chain carries TRBV5-1 and TRBJ1-1; 9 nucleotides line up with TRBD1. Germline CDR1 and CDR2: SGHRS and YFSETQ. CDR3 length: 14 amino acids. The junction had 2 bases not matched to a gene; V was cut back by 3 bases and J by 2 bases. The CDR3 nucleotides read TGCGCCAGCAGCTGGGGACAGGGAAACACTGAAGCTTTCTTT. Its translation is CASSWGQGNTEAFF.

As regards this clone: This specimen includes other DNA sequences encoding the same CDR3. The rearrangement links TRBV5-1 to TRBJ2-3; tentative D call: TRBD2 (5 bases). The ends were cut back, 0 bases at V and 1 base at J, with 6 bases in the middle. The CDR3 loop spans 14 amino acids. Germline assignment: CDR1 SGHRS and CDR2 YFSETQ. CDR3 residues: CASSLVLGTDTQYF. In DNA, the CDR3 is TGCGCCAGCAGCTTGGTACTAGGCACAGATACGCAGTATTTT.